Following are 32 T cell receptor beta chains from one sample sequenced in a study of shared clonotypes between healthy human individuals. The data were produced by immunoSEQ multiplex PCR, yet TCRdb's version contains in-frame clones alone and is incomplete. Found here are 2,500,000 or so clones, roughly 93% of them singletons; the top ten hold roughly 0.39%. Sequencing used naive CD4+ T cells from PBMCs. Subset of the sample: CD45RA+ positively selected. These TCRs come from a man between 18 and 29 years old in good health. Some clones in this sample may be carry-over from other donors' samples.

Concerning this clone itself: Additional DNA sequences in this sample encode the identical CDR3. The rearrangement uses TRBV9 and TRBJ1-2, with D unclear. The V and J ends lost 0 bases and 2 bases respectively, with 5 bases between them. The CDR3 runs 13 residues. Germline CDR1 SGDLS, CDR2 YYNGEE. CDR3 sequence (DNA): TGTGCCAGCAGCGTAGGCGGGAACTATGGCTACACCTTC. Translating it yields CASSVGGNYGYTF.

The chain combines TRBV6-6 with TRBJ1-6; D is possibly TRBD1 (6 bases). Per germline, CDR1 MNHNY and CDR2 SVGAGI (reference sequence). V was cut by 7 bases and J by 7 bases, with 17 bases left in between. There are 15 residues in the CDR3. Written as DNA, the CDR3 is TGTGCCAGCACCCTCGAACAGGGAAAGAATTCACCCCTCCACTTT. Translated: CASTLEQGKNSPLHF.

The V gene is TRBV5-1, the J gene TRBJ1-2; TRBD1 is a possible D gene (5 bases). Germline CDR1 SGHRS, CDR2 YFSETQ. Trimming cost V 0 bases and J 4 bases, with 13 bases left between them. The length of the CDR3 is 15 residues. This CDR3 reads CASSLGDRILYGYTF. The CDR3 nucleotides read TGCGCCAGCAGCTTGGGGGACCGGATTCTCTATGGCTACACCTTC.

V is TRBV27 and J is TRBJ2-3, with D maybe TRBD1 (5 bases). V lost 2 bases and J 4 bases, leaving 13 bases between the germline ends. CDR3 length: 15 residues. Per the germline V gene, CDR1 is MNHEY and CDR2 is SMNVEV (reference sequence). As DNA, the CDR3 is TGTGCCAGCAGTTTAGTAGGGGTTTGGCCAGATACGCAGTATTTT. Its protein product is CASSLVGVWPDTQYF.

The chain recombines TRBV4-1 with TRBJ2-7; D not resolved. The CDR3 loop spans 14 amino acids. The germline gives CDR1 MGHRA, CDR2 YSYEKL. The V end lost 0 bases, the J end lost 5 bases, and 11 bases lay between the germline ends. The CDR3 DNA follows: TGCGCCAGCAGCCAAGAAGGATGGGTTGACGAGCAGTACTTC. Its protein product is CASSQEGWVDEQYF.

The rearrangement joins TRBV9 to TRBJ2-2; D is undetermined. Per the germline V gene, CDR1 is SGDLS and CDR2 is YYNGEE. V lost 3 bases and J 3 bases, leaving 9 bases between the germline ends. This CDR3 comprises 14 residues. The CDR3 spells CASSGVFDTGELFF. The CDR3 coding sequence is TGTGCCAGCAGCGGGGTGTTCGACACCGGGGAGCTGTTTTTT.

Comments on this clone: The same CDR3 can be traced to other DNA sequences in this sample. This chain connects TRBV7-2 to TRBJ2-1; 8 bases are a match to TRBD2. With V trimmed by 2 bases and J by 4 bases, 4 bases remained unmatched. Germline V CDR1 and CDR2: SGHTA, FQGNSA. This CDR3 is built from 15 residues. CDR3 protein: CASSLSSGPYNEQFF. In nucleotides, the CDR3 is TGTGCCAGCAGCTTATCTAGCGGGCCATACAATGAGCAGTTCTTC.

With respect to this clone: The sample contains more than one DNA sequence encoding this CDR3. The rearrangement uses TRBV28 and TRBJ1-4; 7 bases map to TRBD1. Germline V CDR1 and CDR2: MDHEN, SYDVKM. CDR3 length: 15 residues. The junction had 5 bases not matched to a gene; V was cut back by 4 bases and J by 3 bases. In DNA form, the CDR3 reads TGTGCCAGCAGTTCGCCGACAGGGCCTAATGAAAAACTGTTTTTT. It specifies CASSSPTGPNEKLFF.

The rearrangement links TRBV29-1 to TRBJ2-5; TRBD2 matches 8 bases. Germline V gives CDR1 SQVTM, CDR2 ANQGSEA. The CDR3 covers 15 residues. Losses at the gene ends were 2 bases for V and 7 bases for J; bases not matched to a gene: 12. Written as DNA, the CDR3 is TGCAGCGTTGAAAACAGACTAGCGAGTTGGGGGACCCAGTACTTC. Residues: CSVENRLASWGTQYF.

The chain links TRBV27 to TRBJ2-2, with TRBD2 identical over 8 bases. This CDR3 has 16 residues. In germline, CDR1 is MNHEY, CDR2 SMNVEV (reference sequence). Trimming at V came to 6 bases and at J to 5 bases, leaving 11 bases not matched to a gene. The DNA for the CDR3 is TGTGCCAGCAGCCCGGCCGGGACTAGTAGGACCGGGGAGCTGTTTTTT. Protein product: CASSPAGTSRTGELFF.

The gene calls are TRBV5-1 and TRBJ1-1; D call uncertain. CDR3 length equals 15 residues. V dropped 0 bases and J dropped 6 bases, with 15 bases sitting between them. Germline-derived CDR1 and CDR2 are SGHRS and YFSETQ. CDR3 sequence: CASSLEAYAAAEAFF. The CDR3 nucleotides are TGCGCCAGCAGCTTGGAGGCGTATGCCGCCGCTGAAGCTTTCTTT. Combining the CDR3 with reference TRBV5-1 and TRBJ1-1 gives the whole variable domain KAGVTQTPRYLIKTRGQQVTLSCSPISGHRSVSWYQQTPGQGLQFLFEYFSETQRNKGNFPGRFSGRQFSNSRSEMNVSTLELGDSALYLCASSLEAYAAAEAFFGQGTRLTVV.

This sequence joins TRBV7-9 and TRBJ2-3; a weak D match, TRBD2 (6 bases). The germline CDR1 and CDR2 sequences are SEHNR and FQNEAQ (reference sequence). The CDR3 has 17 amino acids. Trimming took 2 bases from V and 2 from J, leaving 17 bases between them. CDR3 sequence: CASSLPFAGRITDTQYF. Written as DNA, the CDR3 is TGTGCCAGCAGCTTACCATTTGCGGGGCGGATCACAGATACGCAGTATTTT.

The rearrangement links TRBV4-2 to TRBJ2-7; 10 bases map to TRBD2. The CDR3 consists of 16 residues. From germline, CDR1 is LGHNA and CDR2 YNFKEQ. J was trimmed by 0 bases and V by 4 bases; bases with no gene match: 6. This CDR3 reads CASSRALAGNSYEQYF. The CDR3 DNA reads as TGTGCCAGCAGCCGTGCACTAGCGGGGAACTCCTACGAGCAGTACTTC.

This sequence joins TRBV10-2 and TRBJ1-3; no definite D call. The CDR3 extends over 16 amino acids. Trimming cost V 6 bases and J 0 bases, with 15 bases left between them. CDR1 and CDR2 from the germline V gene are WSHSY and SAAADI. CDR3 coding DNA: TGCGCCAGCAGCTTATGGGCGGGGAACTCTGGAAACACCATATATTTT. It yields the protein CASSLWAGNSGNTIYF.

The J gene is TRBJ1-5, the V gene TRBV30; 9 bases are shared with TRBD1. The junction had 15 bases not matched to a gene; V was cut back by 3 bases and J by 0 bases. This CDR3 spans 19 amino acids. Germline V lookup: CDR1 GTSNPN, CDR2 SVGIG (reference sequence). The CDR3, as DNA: TGTGCCTGGAGCCTTCCGGCGACAGGGGGGCCCTATAGCAATCAGCCCCAGCATTTT. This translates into CAWSLPATGGPYSNQPQHF.

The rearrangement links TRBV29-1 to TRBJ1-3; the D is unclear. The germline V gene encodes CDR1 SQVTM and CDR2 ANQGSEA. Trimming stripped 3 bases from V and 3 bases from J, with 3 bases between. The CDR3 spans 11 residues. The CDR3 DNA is TGCAGCGTTGAGATTGGAAACACCATATATTTT. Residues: CSVEIGNTIYF.

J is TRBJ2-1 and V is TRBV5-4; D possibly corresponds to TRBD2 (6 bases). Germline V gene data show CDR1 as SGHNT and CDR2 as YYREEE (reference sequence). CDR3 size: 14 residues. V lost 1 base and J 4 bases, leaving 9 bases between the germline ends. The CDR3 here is CASSLFGTYNEQFF. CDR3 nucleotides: TGTGCCAGCAGCTTGTTCGGGACTTACAATGAGCAGTTCTTC.

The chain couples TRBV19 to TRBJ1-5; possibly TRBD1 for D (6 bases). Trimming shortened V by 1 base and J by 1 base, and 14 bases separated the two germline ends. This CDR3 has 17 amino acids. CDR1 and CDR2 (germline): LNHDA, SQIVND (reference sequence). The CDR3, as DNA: TGTGCCAGTAGTATAGCAGCGGGGGCCCTGAGCAATCAGCCCCAGCATTTT. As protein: CASSIAAGALSNQPQHF.

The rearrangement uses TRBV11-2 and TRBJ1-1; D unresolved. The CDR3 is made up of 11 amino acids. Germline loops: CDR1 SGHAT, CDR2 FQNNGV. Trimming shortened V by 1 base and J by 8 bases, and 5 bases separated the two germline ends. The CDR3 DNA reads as TGTGCCAGCAGCTTAGTCTACGAAGCTTTCTTT. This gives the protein CASSLVYEAFF. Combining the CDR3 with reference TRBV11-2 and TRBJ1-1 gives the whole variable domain EAGVAQSPRYKIIEKRQSVAFWCNPISGHATLYWYQQILGQGPKLLIQFQNNGVVDDSQLPKDRFSAERLKGVDSTLKIQPAKLEDSAVYLCASSLVYEAFFGQGTRLTVV.

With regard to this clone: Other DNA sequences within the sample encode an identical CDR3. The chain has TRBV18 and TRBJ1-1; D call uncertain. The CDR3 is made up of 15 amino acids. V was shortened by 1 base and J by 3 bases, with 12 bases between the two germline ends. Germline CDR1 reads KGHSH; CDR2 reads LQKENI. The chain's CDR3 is CASSPRTGADTEAFF. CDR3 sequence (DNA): TGTGCCAGCTCACCACGTACGGGAGCTGACACTGAAGCTTTCTTT.

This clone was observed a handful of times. The CDR3: CASSLEQGRLLFF. Written as DNA, the CDR3 is TGTGCCAGCAGCTTAGAGCAGGGGCGGCTTCTGTTTTTT. This sequence joins TRBV7-9 and TRBJ1-4, with D possibly matching TRBD1 (6 bases). The V end was cut by 1 base, the J end by 14 bases, with 14 bases between. This CDR3 has 13 amino acids. The V gene's germline CDR1 is SEHNR and CDR2 FQNEAQ (reference sequence).

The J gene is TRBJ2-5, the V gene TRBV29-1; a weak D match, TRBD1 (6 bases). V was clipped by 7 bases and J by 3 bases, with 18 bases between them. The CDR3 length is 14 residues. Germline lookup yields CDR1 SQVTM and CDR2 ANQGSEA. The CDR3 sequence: CSAPVGAGEETQYF. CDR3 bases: TGCAGCGCCCCTGTTGGGGCAGGGGAAGAGACCCAGTACTTC.

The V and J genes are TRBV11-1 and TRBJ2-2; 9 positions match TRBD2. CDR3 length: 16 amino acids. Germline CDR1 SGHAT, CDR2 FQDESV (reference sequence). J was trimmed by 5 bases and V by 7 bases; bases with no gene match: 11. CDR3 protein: CASNNVAGVRTGELFF. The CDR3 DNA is TGTGCCAGCAACAATGTAGCGGGAGTGAGGACCGGGGAGCTGTTTTTT.

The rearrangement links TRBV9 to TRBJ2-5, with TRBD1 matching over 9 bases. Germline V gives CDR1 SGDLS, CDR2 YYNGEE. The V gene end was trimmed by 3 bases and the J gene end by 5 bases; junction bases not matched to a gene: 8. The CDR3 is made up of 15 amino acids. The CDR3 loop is CASSGPTTGGETQYF. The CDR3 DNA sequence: TGTGCCAGCAGCGGACCTACGACAGGGGGGGAGACCCAGTACTTC.

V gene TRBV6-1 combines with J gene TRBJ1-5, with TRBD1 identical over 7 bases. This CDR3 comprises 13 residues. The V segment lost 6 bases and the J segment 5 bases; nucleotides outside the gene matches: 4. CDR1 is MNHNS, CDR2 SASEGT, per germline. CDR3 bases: TGTGCCAGCAGGGGAGGGACAGATCAGCCCCAGCATTTT. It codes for CASRGGTDQPQHF.

The CDR3 sequence is CAWSLRNFGYGYTF. CDR3 nucleotides: TGTGCCTGGAGTTTACGGAATTTCGGCTATGGCTACACCTTC. The rearrangement links TRBV30 to TRBJ1-2; no clear D. Trimming left V 2 bases short and J 4 bases short, with 14 bases between. The CDR3 length is 14 residues. Germline V gene sequence: CDR1 GTSNPN, CDR2 SVGIG (reference sequence).

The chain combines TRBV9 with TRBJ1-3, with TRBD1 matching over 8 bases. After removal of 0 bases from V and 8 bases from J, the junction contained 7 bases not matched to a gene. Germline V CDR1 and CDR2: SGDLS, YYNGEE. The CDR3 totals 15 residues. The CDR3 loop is CASSVGTGTVDTIYF. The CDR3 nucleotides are TGTGCCAGCAGCGTAGGGACAGGGACGGTGGACACCATATATTTT.

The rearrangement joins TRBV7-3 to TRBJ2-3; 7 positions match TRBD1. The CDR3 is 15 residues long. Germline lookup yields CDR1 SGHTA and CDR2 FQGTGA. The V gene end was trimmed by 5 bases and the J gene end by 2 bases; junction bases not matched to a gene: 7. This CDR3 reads CASSPGGIFTDTQYF. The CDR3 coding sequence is TGTGCCAGCAGCCCAGGGGGAATCTTCACAGATACGCAGTATTTT.

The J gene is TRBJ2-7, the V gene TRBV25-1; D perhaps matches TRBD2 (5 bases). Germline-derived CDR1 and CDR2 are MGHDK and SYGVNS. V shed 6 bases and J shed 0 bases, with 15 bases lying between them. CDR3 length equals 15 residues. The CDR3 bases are TGTGCCAGCAGGGGCGGAGCGGAGAACTCCTACGAGCAGTACTTC. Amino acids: CASRGGAENSYEQYF.

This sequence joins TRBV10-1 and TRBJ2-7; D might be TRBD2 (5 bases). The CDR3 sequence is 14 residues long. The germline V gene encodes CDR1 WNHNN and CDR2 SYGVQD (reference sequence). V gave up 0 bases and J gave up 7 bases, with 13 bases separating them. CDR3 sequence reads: CASSESGTGIEQYF. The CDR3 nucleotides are TGCGCCAGCAGTGAGTCGGGAACGGGGATTGAGCAGTACTTC.

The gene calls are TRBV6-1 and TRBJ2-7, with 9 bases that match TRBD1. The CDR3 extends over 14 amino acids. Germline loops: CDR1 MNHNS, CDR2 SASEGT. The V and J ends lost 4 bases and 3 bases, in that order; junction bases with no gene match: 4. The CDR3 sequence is CASSADRGSYEQYF. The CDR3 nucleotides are TGTGCCAGCAGTGCGGACAGGGGCAGCTACGAGCAGTACTTC.

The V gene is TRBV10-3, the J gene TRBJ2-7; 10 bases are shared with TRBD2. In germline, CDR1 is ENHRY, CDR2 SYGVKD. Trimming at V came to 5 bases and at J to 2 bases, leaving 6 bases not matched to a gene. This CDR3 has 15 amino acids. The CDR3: CAISTTSGAPYEQYF. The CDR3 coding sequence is TGTGCCATCAGTACAACTAGCGGGGCCCCCTACGAGCAGTACTTC.